This T cell receptor beta chain comes out of a study of response to subunit inactivated influenza vaccine. Study outcomes and limitations: Each seasonal flu vaccination may recruit only limited new T cells, authors suggested.

In TCRdb, the RT-PCR reads were re-called with MiXCR into one record per CDR3 protein. Here the sample spans fewer than 650,000 distinct CDR3 sequences, 10% to 15% being singletons. This clonotype was detected only a few times. Its antigen remains unidentified. The CDR3 runs 18 residues. CDR1 is LNHDA and CDR2 is SQIVND in the germline V gene (reference sequence). J was trimmed by 0 bases and V by 2 bases; bases with no gene match: 7. This specimen was PBMCs from blood, taken 45 days after vaccination. The source is a man in his forties or fifties who received an inactivated influenza vaccine. V is TRBV19 and J is TRBJ2-1; 10 bases align to TRBD2. Written as DNA, the CDR3 is TGTGCCAGTAGTATATCCAGCGGGAGGGTCGTCTCCTACAATGAGCAGTTCTTC. Translation: CASSISSGRVVSYNEQFF. Combining the CDR3 with reference TRBV19 and TRBJ2-1 gives the whole variable domain DGGITQSPKYLFRKEGQNVTLSCEQNLNHDAMYWYRQDPGQGLRLIYYSQIVNDFQKGDIAEGYSVSREKKESFPLTVTSAQKNPTAFYLCASSISSGRVVSYNEQFFGPGTRLTVL.